The 2 T cell receptor beta chains in this list originate from one sample, sequenced in a study of patients and donors after allogeneic stem cell transplantation. MiXCR, run by TCRdb on the RT-PCR reads, gives a single entry per CDR3 protein. The repertoire includes 190,000 or so distinct CDR3 sequences, roughly two fifths of them detected once, and around a tenth sits in the top ten. The sample taken for sequencing was blood, either unsorted or a sorted T cell fraction (not recorded which). The receptors were sampled from a human donor who was either an allogeneic HSCT recipient or a stem cell or donor lymphocyte infusion donor (not recorded which). It is not recorded whose cells these are; they may come from a transplant donor.

The chain combines TRBV6-5 with TRBJ1-1; no definite D call. CDR1 and CDR2 (germline): MNHEY, SVGAGI. Trimming removed 10 bases at V and 7 bases at J, with 13 bases between. The CDR3 is made up of 11 amino acids. CDR3 residues: CATHSWFEAFF. As DNA, the CDR3 is TGTGCCACCCACTCGTGGTTTGAAGCTTTCTTT.

The chain joins TRBV20-1 to TRBJ2-3; possibly TRBD2 for D (7 bases). Looked up from germline, CDR1 is DFQATT and CDR2 is SNEGSKA (reference sequence). V lost 5 bases and J lost 1, with 13 bases in between. The CDR3 covers 14 residues. CDR3 sequence: CSAPAGAGTDTQYF. In DNA form, the CDR3 reads TGCAGTGCTCCCGCGGGGGCCGGCACAGATACGCAGTATTTT.